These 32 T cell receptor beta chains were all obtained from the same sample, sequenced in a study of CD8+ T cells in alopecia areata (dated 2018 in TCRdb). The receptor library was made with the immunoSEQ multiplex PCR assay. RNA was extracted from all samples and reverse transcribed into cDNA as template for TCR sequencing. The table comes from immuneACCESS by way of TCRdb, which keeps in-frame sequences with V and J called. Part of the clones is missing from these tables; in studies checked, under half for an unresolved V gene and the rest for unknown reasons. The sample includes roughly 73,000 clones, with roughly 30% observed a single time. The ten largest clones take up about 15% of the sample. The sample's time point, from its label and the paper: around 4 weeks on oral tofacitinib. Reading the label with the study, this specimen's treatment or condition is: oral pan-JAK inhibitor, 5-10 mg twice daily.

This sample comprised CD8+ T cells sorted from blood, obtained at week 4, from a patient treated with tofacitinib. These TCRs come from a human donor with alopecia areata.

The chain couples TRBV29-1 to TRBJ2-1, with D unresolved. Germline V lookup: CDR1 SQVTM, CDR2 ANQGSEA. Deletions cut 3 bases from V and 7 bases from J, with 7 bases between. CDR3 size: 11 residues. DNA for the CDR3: TGCAGCGTTGAGCTCGGGAATGAGCAGTTCTTC. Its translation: CSVELGNEQFF.

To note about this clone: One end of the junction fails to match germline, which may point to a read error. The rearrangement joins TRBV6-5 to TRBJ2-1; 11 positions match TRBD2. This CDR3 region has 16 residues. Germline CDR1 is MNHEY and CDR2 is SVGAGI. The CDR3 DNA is TGCGCCAGCAGTTACGCCGGGACTAGCGGTAACAATGAGCAGTTCTTC. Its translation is CASSYAGTSGNNEQFF.

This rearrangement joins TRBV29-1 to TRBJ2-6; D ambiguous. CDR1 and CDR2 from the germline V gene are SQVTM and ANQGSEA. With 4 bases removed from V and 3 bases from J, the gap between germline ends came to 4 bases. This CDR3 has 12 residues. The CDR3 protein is CSVVFGANVLTF. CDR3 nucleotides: TGCAGCGTTGTATTTGGGGCCAACGTCCTGACTTTC.

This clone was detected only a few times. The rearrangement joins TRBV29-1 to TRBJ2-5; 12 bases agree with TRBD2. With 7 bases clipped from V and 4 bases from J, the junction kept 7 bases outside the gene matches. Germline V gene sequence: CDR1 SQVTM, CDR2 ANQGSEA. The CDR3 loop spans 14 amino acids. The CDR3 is CSALGLAGIETQYF. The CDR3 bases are TGCAGCGCACTCGGACTAGCGGGAATAGAGACCCAGTACTTC.

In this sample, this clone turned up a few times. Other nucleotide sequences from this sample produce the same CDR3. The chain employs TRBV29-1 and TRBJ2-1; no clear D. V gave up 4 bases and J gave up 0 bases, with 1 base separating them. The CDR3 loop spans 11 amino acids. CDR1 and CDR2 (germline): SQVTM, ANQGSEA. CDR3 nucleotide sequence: TGCAGCGTTGTCTCCTACAATGAGCAGTTCTTC. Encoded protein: CSVVSYNEQFF.

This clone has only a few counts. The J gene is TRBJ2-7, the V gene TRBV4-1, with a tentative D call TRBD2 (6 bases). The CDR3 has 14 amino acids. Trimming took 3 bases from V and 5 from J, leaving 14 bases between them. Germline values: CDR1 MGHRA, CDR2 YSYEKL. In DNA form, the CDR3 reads TGCGCCAGCAGCCAGGGGGGACCACCTCACGAGCAGTACTTC. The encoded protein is CASSQGGPPHEQYF.

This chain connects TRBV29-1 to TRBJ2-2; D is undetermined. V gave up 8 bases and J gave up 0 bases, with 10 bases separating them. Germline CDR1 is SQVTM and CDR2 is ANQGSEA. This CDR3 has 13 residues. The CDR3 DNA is TGCAGCTTAAGGGCCGCGAACACCGGGGAGCTGTTTTTT. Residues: CSLRAANTGELFF.

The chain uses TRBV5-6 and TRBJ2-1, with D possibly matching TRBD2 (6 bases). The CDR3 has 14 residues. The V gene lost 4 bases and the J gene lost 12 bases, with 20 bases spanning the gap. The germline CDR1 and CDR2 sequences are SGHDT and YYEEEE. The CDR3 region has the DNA TGTGCCAGCAGCCGTGGGACTTTTCAGGTTGGGCAGTTCTTC. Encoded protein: CASSRGTFQVGQFF.

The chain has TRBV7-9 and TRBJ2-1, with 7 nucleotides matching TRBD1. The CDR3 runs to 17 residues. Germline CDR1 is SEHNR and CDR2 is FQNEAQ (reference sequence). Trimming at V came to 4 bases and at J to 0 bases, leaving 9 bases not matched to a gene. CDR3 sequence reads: CASSSPGQRFSYNEQFF. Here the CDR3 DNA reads TGTGCCAGCAGCTCACCGGGACAGAGGTTCTCCTACAATGAGCAGTTCTTC.

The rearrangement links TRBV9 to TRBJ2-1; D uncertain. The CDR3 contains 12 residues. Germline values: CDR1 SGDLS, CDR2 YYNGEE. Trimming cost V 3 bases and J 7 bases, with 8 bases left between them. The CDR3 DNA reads TGTGCCAGCAGCGCTCTTGGGAATGAGCAGTTCTTC. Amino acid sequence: CASSALGNEQFF.

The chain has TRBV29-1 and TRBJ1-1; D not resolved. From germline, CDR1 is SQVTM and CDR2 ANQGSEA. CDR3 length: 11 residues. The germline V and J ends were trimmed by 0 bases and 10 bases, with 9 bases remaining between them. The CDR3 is CSVEDSYGAFF. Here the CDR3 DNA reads TGCAGCGTTGAAGATTCGTACGGAGCTTTCTTT.

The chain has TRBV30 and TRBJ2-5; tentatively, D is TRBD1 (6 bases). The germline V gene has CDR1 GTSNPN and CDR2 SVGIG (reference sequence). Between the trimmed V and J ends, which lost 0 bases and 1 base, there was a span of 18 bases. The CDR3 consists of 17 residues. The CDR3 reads CAWSVSWDTEFQETQYF. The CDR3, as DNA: TGTGCCTGGAGTGTAAGTTGGGACACCGAATTCCAAGAGACCCAGTACTTC.

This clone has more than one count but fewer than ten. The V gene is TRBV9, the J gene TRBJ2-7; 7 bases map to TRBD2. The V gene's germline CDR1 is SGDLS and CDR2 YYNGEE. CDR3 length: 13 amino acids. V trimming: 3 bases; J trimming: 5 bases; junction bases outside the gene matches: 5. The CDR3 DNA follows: TGTGCCAGCAGCGCCGGCGGGAGCGACGAGCAGTACTTC. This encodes CASSAGGSDEQYF.

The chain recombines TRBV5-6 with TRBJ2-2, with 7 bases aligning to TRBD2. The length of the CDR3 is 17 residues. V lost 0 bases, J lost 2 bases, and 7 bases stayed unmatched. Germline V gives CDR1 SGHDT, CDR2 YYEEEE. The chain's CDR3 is CASSLGGLADNTGELFF. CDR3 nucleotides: TGTGCCAGCAGCTTGGGAGGGCTAGCGGATAACACCGGGGAGCTGTTTTTT.

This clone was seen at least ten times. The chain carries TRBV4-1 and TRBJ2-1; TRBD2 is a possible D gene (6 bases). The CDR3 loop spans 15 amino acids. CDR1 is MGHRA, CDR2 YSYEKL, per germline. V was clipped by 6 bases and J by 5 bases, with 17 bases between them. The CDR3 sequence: CASRYLRRGNNEQFF. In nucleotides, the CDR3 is TGCGCCAGCAGGTACCTCAGGCGGGGTAACAATGAGCAGTTCTTC.

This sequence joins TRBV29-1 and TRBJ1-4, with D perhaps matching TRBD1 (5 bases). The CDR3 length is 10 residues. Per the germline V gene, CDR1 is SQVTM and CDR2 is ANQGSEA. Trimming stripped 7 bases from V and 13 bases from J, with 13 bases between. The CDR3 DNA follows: TGCAGCGGGTGGGACGGCGGACTGTTTTTT. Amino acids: CSGWDGGLFF. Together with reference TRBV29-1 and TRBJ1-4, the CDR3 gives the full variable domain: SAVISQKPSRDICQRGTSLTIQCQVDSQVTMMFWYRQQPGQSLTLIATANQGSEATYESGFVIDKFPISRPNLTFSTLTVSNMSPEDSSIYLCSGWDGGLFFGSGTQLSVL.

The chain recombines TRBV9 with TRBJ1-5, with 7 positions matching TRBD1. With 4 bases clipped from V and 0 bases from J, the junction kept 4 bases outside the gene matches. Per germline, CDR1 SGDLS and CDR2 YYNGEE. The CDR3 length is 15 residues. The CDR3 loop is CASSPGTVSNQPQHF. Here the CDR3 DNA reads TGTGCCAGCAGCCCGGGGACAGTTAGCAATCAGCCCCAGCATTTT. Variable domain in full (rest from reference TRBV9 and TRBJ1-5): DSGVTQTPKHLITATGQRVTLRCSPRSGDLSVYWYQQSLDQGLQFLIQYYNGEERAKGNILERFSAQQFPDLHSELNLSSLELGDSALYFCASSPGTVSNQPQHFGDGTRLSIL.

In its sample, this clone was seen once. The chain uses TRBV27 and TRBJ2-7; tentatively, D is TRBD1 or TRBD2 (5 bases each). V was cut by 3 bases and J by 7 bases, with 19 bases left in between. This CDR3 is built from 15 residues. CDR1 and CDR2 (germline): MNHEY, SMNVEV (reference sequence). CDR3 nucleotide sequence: TGTGCCAGCAGTTTTTCGGGGATAACAGGAGTTGAGCAGTACTTC. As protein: CASSFSGITGVEQYF.

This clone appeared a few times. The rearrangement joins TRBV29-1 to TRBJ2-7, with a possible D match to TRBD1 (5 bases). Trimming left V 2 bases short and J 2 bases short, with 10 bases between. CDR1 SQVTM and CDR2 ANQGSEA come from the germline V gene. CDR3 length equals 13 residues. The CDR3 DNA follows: TGCAGCGTTGAACAGGGAACCCCCTACGAGCAGTACTTC. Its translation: CSVEQGTPYEQYF.

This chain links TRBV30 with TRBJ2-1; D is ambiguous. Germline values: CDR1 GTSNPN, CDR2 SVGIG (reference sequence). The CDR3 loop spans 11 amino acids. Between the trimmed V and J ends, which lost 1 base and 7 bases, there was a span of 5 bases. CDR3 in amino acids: CAWSARNEQFF. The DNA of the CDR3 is TGTGCCTGGAGTGCTCGGAATGAGCAGTTCTTC. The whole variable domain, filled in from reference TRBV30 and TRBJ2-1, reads SQTIHQWPATLVQPVGSPLSLECTVEGTSNPNLYWYRQAAGRGLQLLFYSVGIGQISSEVPQNLSASRPQDRQFILSSKKLLLSDSGFYLCAWSARNEQFFGPGTRLTVL.

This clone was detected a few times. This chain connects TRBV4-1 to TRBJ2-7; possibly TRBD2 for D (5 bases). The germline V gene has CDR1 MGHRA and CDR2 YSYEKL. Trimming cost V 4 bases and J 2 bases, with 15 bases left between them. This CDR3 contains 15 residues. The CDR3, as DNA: TGCGCCAGCAGCCCGAGGGCGGACGGCGCCTACGAGCAGTACTTC. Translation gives CASSPRADGAYEQYF.

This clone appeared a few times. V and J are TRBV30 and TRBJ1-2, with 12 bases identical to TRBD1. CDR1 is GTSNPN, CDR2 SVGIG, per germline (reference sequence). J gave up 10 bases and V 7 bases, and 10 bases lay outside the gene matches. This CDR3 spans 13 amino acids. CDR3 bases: TGTGCCTCCCGGGACAGGGGGCAACATCTCTACACCTTC. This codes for CASRDRGQHLYTF.

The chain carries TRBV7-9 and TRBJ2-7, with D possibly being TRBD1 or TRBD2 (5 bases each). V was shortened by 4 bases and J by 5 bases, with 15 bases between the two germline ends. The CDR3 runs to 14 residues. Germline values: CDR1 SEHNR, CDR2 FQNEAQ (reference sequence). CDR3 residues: CASSYIREHDEQYF. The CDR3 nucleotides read TGTGCCAGCAGCTATATCAGGGAGCACGACGAGCAGTACTTC.

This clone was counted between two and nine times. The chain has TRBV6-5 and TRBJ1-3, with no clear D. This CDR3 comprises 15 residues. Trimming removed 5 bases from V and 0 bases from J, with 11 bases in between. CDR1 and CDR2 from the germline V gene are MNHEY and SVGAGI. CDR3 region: CASSNQAYSGNTIYF. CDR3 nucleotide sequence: TGTGCCAGCAGTAATCAAGCCTACTCTGGAAACACCATATATTTT.

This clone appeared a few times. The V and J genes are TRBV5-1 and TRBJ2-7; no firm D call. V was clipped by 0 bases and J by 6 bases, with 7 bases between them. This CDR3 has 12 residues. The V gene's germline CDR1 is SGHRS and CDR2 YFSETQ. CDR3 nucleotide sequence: TGCGCCAGCAGCTTGGTCGGTTCCGAGCAGTACTTC. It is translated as CASSLVGSEQYF.

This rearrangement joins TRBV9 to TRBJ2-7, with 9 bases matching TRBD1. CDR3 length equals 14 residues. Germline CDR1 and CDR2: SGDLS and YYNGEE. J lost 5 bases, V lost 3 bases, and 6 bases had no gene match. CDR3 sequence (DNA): TGTGCCAGCAGCGCGCGGACAGGGGCGGACGAGCAGTACTTC. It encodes CASSARTGADEQYF.

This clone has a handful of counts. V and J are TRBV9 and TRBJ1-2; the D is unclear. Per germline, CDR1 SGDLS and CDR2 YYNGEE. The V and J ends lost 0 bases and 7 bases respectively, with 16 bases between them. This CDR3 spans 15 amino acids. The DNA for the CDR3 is TGTGCCAGCAGCGTAGTTTCTGGCCACGGCGGTGGCTACACCTTC. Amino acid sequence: CASSVVSGHGGGYTF.

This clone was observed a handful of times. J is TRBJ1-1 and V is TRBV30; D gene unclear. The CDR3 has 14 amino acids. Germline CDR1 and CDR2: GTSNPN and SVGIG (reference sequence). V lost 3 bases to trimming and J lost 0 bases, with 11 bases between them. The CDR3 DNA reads TGTGCCTGGAGGCGTAGACGGCTGAACACTGAAGCTTTCTTT. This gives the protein CAWRRRRLNTEAFF. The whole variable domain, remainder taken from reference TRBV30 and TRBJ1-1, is SQTIHQWPATLVQPVGSPLSLECTVEGTSNPNLYWYRQAAGRGLQLLFYSVGIGQISSEVPQNLSASRPQDRQFILSSKKLLLSDSGFYLCAWRRRRLNTEAFFGQGTRLTVV.

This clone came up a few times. The CDR3 DNA reads TGTGCCAGCAGTCCGGGGGACAGGACGAATGAAAAACTGTTTTTT. Translated, it gives CASSPGDRTNEKLFF. V usage is TRBV6-5 and J usage is TRBJ1-4, with 8 nucleotides matching TRBD1. Per the germline V gene, CDR1 is MNHEY and CDR2 is SVGAGI. After removal of 5 bases from V and 5 bases from J, the junction contained 7 bases not matched to a gene. CDR3 length: 15 residues.

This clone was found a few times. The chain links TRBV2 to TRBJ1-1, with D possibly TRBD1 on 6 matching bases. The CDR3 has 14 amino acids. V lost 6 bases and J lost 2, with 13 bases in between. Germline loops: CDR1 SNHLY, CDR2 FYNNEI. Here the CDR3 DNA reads TGTGCCAGCAGCGTCGGGACATTAAACACTGAAGCTTTCTTT. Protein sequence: CASSVGTLNTEAFF. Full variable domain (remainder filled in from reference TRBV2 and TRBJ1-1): EPEVTQTPSHQVTQMGQEVILRCVPISNHLYFYWYRQILGQKVEFLVSFYNNEISEKSEIFDDQFSVERPDGSNFTLKIRSTKLEDSAMYFCASSVGTLNTEAFFGQGTRLTVV.

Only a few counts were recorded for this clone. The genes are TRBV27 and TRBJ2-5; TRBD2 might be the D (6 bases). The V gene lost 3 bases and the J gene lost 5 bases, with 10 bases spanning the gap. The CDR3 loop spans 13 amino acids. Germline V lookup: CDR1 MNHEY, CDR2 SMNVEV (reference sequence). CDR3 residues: CASSFAGRETQYF. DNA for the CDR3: TGTGCCAGCAGTTTCGCGGGACGGGAGACCCAGTACTTC.

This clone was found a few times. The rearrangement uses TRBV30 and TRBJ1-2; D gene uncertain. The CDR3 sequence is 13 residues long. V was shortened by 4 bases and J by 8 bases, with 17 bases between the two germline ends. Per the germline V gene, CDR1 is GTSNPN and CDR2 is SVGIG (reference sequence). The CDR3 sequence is CAWIAVAPGGYTF. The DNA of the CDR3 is TGTGCCTGGATTGCGGTAGCGCCTGGGGGCTACACCTTC.